This TCR beta chain was sequenced in a study of blood T cell repertoires in COVID-19. There are 13 residues in the CDR3. The V gene lost 5 bases and the J gene lost 2 bases, with 6 bases spanning the gap. Assay: immunoSEQ multiplex PCR; the TCRdb copy retains only in-frame clones and omits some. Among fewer than 650,000 clones listed, roughly nine tenths were seen once. This TCR came from a woman between 45 and 65 years old with COVID-19, enrolled during active disease. Material for sequencing was peripheral blood. V gene TRBV12-3 or TRBV12-4 combines with J gene TRBJ2-2; D ambiguous. This chain's CDR3 is CASSDSNTGELFF. The CDR3 region has the DNA TGTGCCAGCAGTGACTCCAACACCGGGGAGCTGTTTTTT.